This T cell receptor beta chain was sequenced for a study of T cell responses to AZD1222 COVID-19 vaccine. Study-level information: The analysis combined second doses at about 4 or about 12 weeks. Study-level findings and limits: The reported proportion of spike-specific TCRs targeting unmutated variant regions was nearly half.

With respect to this clone: Its antigen remains unknown.

Germline lookup yields CDR1 GTSNPN and CDR2 SVGIG (reference sequence). V gave up 3 bases and J gave up 3 bases, with 17 bases separating them. CDR3 length: 16 amino acids. The repertoire was sequenced with immunoSEQ multiplex PCR; TCRdb's copy has only in-frame clones and lacks some. The repertoire holds 90,000 to 120,000 clones, with about 90% as singletons. Sample: peripheral blood, taken on day 0 of AZD1222 vaccination. The source is an adult in good health. This chain uses TRBV30 with TRBJ1-4, with D perhaps matching TRBD1 (5 bases). The CDR3 loop is CAWRRFVGLANEKLFF. The CDR3 DNA reads as TGTGCCTGGAGAAGGTTCGTGGGGCTGGCTAATGAAAAACTGTTTTTT.